The clone carrying this TCR beta chain was seen many times. Its specificity is not known. The record originates from a study of T cells in Graves' hyperthyroidism and ophthalmopathy. Study-wide results and caveats: The model anticipated ophthalmopathy a median approximately six months pre-onset.

RNA transcripts yielded amplified TCR beta CDR3 regions. First-round RT-PCR targeting the TCR CDR3 was performed with the HTBI primer set. TCRdb re-derived calls from the multiplex PCR reads in MiXCR, one entry per CDR3 protein. The sample contains hundreds of thousands of distinct CDR3 sequences, about a sixth of which appear only once. In germline, CDR1 is SGHTA, CDR2 FQGNSA. This CDR3 has 15 residues. Trimming took 2 bases from V and 7 from J, leaving 18 bases between them. Clinical symptoms, serum thyroxine and TRAb, thyroid ultrasound and orbital computed tomography together formed the diagnostic basis.

The sequenced sample was blood. The rearrangement joins TRBV7-2 to TRBJ2-7, with D perhaps TRBD1 or TRBD2 (5 bases each). This TCR was recovered from a woman aged 25 to 39 with Graves' hyperthyroidism. CDR3 in amino acids: CASSLLGTDIGEQYF. In nucleotides, the CDR3 is TGTGCCAGCAGCTTACTTGGGACCGACATTGGGGAGCAGTACTTC.